The 28 T cell receptor beta chains below all came from one sample that was sequenced in a study of T cells in localized non-small cell lung cancer. Clones were sequenced by immunoSEQ multiplex PCR, and TCRdb holds only the in-frame ones, with some missing. The sample carries roughly 86,000 clones, 84% recorded once. Sequences were derived from peripheral blood, sampled before any cancer treatment. The origin of the receptors is a man aged 35-69 years with stage I lung adenocarcinoma.

The rearrangement uses TRBV5-6 and TRBJ1-2; D gene unclear. V shed 7 bases and J shed 5 bases, with 15 bases lying between them. CDR3 size: 13 residues. Germline lookup yields CDR1 SGHDT and CDR2 YYEEEE. CDR3 residues: CASGGRIPYGYTF. In nucleotides, the CDR3 is TGTGCCAGCGGAGGCCGGATTCCGTATGGCTACACCTTC.

The chain has TRBV5-1 and TRBJ1-2; D uncertain. With 4 bases removed from V and 5 bases from J, the gap between germline ends came to 21 bases. CDR1 is SGHRS and CDR2 is YFSETQ in the germline V gene. The CDR3 runs 16 residues. CDR3 DNA sequence: TGCGCCAGCAGCCCGGGCCCCGCCGATCCTTTTTATGGCTACACCTTC. Protein: CASSPGPADPFYGYTF.

The chain couples TRBV5-6 to TRBJ2-5; TRBD2 matches 7 bases. Germline-derived CDR1 and CDR2 are SGHDT and YYEEEE. The junction had 5 bases not matched to a gene; V was cut back by 4 bases and J by 5 bases. This CDR3 is built from 13 residues. Written as DNA, the CDR3 is TGTGCCAGCAGCGGGAGGGCCCGGGAGACCCAGTACTTC. Protein product: CASSGRARETQYF.

This clone is a singleton in its sample. CDR3 sequence reads: CASSLAGGPNQPQHF. CDR3 DNA: TGTGCCAGCAGCTTAGCAGGAGGGCCCAATCAGCCCCAGCATTTT. This rearrangement joins TRBV7-9 to TRBJ1-5; no clear D gene. Trimming took off 0 bases at V and 3 bases at J, with 9 bases between the two ends. The CDR3 totals 15 residues. Germline loops: CDR1 SEHNR, CDR2 FQNEAQ (reference sequence).

Of note for this clone: The junction departs from the called germline gene at one end, perhaps through a read error. The chain employs TRBV29-1 and TRBJ2-7; D unclear. Germline V lookup: CDR1 SQVTM, CDR2 ANQGSEA. CDR3 length: 13 amino acids. The CDR3 protein is CSFEGNPADEQYF. DNA of the CDR3: TGCAGCTTTGAAGGGAATCCAGCAGACGAGCAGTACTTC.

The count of this clone is one. This sequence joins TRBV30 and TRBJ1-3; D unclear. Trimming removed 2 bases at V and 1 base at J, with 6 bases between. The CDR3 covers 13 residues. Germline CDR1 GTSNPN, CDR2 SVGIG (reference sequence). In DNA, the CDR3 is TGTGCCTGGAGTTTAGGGTCTGGAAACACCATATATTTT. The encoded protein is CAWSLGSGNTIYF.

This chain joins TRBV5-4 and TRBJ2-1; TRBD1 matches at 7 bases. Germline V gene lookup returns CDR1 SGHNT and CDR2 YYREEE (reference sequence). Trimming at V came to 1 base and at J to 0 bases, leaving 1 base not matched to a gene. This CDR3 is 15 amino acids long. The CDR3 sequence is CASSLKGASYNEQFF. The CDR3 coding sequence is TGTGCCAGCAGCTTGAAGGGGGCCTCCTACAATGAGCAGTTCTTC.

The gene calls are TRBV5-1 and TRBJ2-3; D gene unclear. CDR1 and CDR2 (germline): SGHRS, YFSETQ. V lost 0 bases and J 3 bases, leaving 14 bases between the germline ends. The CDR3 consists of 16 residues. For the CDR3, the DNA is TGCGCCAGCAGCTTGGGCTTGATAATAGGAACAGATACGCAGTATTTT. This codes for CASSLGLIIGTDTQYF.

This clone was picked up a small number of times. The chain combines TRBV7-9 with TRBJ1-1, with D possibly matching TRBD1 (5 bases). Germline V lookup: CDR1 SEHNR, CDR2 FQNEAQ (reference sequence). The CDR3 sequence is 15 residues long. Trimming stripped 3 bases from V and 4 bases from J, with 15 bases between. CDR3 amino acids: CASSLGYSGITEAFF. DNA of the CDR3: TGTGCCAGCAGCTTGGGGTACTCAGGGATCACTGAAGCTTTCTTT.

The chain is built from TRBV7-8 and TRBJ2-7; TRBD2 is a possible D gene (5 bases). V lost 4 bases and J 9 bases, leaving 13 bases between the germline ends. The CDR3 runs to 12 residues. Germline V lookup: CDR1 SGHVS, CDR2 FQNEAQ. The CDR3 loop is CASSSKAGPQYF. CDR3 DNA: TGTGCCAGCAGCTCGAAGGCGGGCCCGCAGTACTTC.

The V call is TRBV18, the J call TRBJ2-3, with unresolved D. V lost 3 bases and J 6 bases, leaving 7 bases between the germline ends. CDR3 length: 12 residues. Germline V gene data show CDR1 as KGHSH and CDR2 as LQKENI. DNA for the CDR3: TGTGCCAGCTCACCGGGAAGCGATACGCAGTATTTT. Translating it yields CASSPGSDTQYF.

The J gene is TRBJ2-2, the V gene TRBV9; 10 bases map to TRBD1. V lost 4 bases and J lost 4; bases outside the gene matches: 4. This CDR3 contains 15 residues. Germline values: CDR1 SGDLS, CDR2 YYNGEE. CDR3 region: CASSPRTGGTGELFF. Written as DNA, the CDR3 is TGTGCCAGCAGCCCGCGGACAGGGGGCACCGGGGAGCTGTTTTTT.

The V and J genes are TRBV7-9 and TRBJ2-7, with D possibly matching TRBD2 (5 bases). The germline V and J ends were trimmed by 4 bases and 3 bases, with 16 bases remaining between them. Germline V lookup: CDR1 SEHNR, CDR2 FQNEAQ (reference sequence). The CDR3 spans 15 residues. The CDR3 protein is CASSSSGANDYEQYF. The CDR3 DNA is TGTGCCAGCAGCTCGAGCGGAGCCAACGACTACGAGCAGTACTTC.

V and J are TRBV7-9 and TRBJ1-3; a possible D gene is TRBD1 (5 bases). Germline CDR1 SEHNR, CDR2 FQNEAQ (reference sequence). The CDR3 is made up of 14 amino acids. The V end lost 5 bases, the J end lost 1 base, and 9 bases lay between the germline ends. CDR3 sequence (DNA): TGTGCCAGCAGCCCCAGGGTTTCTGGAAACACCATATATTTT. This translates into CASSPRVSGNTIYF.

J is TRBJ1-4 and V is TRBV7-9, with TRBD1 identical over 9 bases. This CDR3 has 15 residues. The germline CDR1 and CDR2 sequences are SEHNR and FQNEAQ (reference sequence). With 5 bases clipped from V and 3 bases from J, the junction kept 4 bases outside the gene matches. CDR3 DNA: TGTGCCAGCAGCATGGGACAGGGAGCTAATGAAAAACTGTTTTTT. Its protein is CASSMGQGANEKLFF.

V is TRBV10-3 and J is TRBJ2-3; 9 nucleotides align to TRBD2. Germline-derived CDR1 and CDR2 are ENHRY and SYGVKD. J was trimmed by 5 bases and V by 2 bases; bases with no gene match: 2. This CDR3 is 14 amino acids long. The CDR3 DNA follows: TGTGCCATCAGTGAGGGACTAGCGCAAGATACGCAGTATTTT. This codes for CAISEGLAQDTQYF.

The chain uses TRBV25-1 and TRBJ2-2; no reliable D call. Germline lookup yields CDR1 MGHDK and CDR2 SYGVNS. This CDR3 is built from 14 residues. V was clipped by 3 bases and J by 3 bases, with 8 bases between them. The CDR3 nucleotides are TGTGCCAGCAGTGAGTATCAAGACACCGGGGAGCTGTTTTTT. It encodes CASSEYQDTGELFF.

This chain links TRBV18 with TRBJ2-7; D not certain. Germline assignment: CDR1 KGHSH and CDR2 LQKENI. The V and J ends lost 5 bases and 1 base respectively, with 6 bases between them. The CDR3 loop spans 12 amino acids. The CDR3 DNA reads as TGTGCCAGCTCAGAAGCGTCCTACGAGCAGTACTTC. It encodes CASSEASYEQYF.

The chain recombines TRBV5-1 with TRBJ2-1, with D uncertain. Trimming removed 3 bases from V and 8 bases from J, with 6 bases in between. Germline-derived CDR1 and CDR2 are SGHRS and YFSETQ. The CDR3 length is 11 residues. CDR3 sequence reads: CASSSIDEQFF. As DNA, the CDR3 is TGCGCCAGCAGCTCGATAGATGAGCAGTTCTTC.

V gene TRBV19 combines with J gene TRBJ1-3; tentatively, D is TRBD1 (5 bases). V was pared by 1 base and J by 0 bases, with 10 bases between. This CDR3 contains 16 residues. Germline CDR1 and CDR2: LNHDA and SQIVND (reference sequence). CDR3: CASSIVTASSGNTIYF. The CDR3, as DNA: TGTGCCAGTAGTATAGTGACAGCCAGCTCTGGAAACACCATATATTTT.

The chain recombines TRBV7-6 with TRBJ2-2, with 8 nucleotides matching TRBD2. This CDR3 spans 17 amino acids. Germline loops: CDR1 SGHVS, CDR2 FNYEAQ. V was pared by 5 bases and J by 5 bases, with 13 bases of the junction left unmatched. As DNA, the CDR3 is TGTGCCAGCAGCCGATGGAAAGGGACTAGGGGAACCGGGGAGCTGTTTTTT. It codes for CASSRWKGTRGTGELFF.

This chain connects TRBV10-1 to TRBJ2-1; 8 nucleotides line up with TRBD1. The V segment lost 3 bases and the J segment 4 bases; nucleotides outside the gene matches: 8. Germline CDR1 WNHNN, CDR2 SYGVQD (reference sequence). This CDR3 comprises 16 residues. Here the CDR3 reads CASSDKTGVVYNEQFF. The CDR3 region has the DNA TGCGCCAGCAGTGATAAGACAGGGGTTGTTTACAATGAGCAGTTCTTC.

The V and J genes are TRBV7-3 and TRBJ2-1, with D possibly matching TRBD1 (6 bases). CDR1 and CDR2 from the germline V gene are SGHTA and FQGTGA. V lost 0 bases to trimming and J lost 7 bases, with 10 bases between them. The CDR3 runs to 14 residues. CDR3 region: CASSLTGGWNEQFF. Written as DNA, the CDR3 is TGTGCCAGCAGCTTAACAGGGGGATGGAATGAGCAGTTCTTC.

V gene TRBV11-2 combines with J gene TRBJ2-1, with 8 bases fitting TRBD2. V lost 7 bases, J lost 6 bases, and 5 bases stayed unmatched. Germline assignment: CDR1 SGHAT and CDR2 FQNNGV. This CDR3 is built from 13 residues. In nucleotides, the CDR3 is TGTGCCAGCATCCTCGGGGGGGGCAATGAGCAGTTCTTC. It encodes CASILGGGNEQFF.

This clone was counted once. This chain joins TRBV5-1 and TRBJ2-2, with unresolved D. This CDR3 is 13 amino acids long. V lost 2 bases, J lost 7 bases, and 9 bases lay in between. CDR1 and CDR2 (germline): SGHRS, YFSETQ. The CDR3 coding sequence is TGCGCCAGCAGCTTAGGACCAGGCGGGGAGCTGTTTTTT. As protein: CASSLGPGGELFF.

J is TRBJ2-2 and V is TRBV7-9; TRBD2 might be the D (5 bases). Per germline, CDR1 SEHNR and CDR2 FQNEAQ (reference sequence). V was pared by 6 bases and J by 1 base, with 9 bases between. The CDR3 extends over 14 amino acids. This CDR3 reads CASRLEVNTGELFF. The CDR3 DNA sequence: TGTGCCAGCAGACTGGAGGTGAACACCGGGGAGCTGTTTTTT. Supplemented by reference TRBV7-9 and TRBJ2-2, the full variable domain reads DTGVSQNPRHKITKRGQNVTFRCDPISEHNRLYWYRQTLGQGPEFLTYFQNEAQLEKSRLLSDRFSAERPKGSFSTLEIQRTEQGDSAMYLCASRLEVNTGELFFGEGSRLTVL.

The gene calls are TRBV5-1 and TRBJ2-3; D ambiguous. The CDR3 runs 14 residues. The V and J ends lost 3 bases and 0 bases respectively, with 8 bases between them. Germline V gives CDR1 SGHRS, CDR2 YFSETQ. The CDR3 nucleotides read TGCGCCAGCAGCTCACCAGCCAGCACAGATACGCAGTATTTT. It specifies CASSSPASTDTQYF. Supplemented by reference TRBV5-1 and TRBJ2-3, the full variable domain reads KAGVTQTPRYLIKTRGQQVTLSCSPISGHRSVSWYQQTPGQGLQFLFEYFSETQRNKGNFPGRFSGRQFSNSRSEMNVSTLELGDSALYLCASSSPASTDTQYFGPGTRLTVL.

The J gene is TRBJ2-7, the V gene TRBV7-2; 8 bases fit TRBD1. J lost 5 bases, V lost 4 bases, and 7 bases had no gene match. The V gene's germline CDR1 is SGHTA and CDR2 FQGNSA. There are 14 residues in the CDR3. CDR3 DNA: TGTGCCAGCAGCTCGGACAGGGTGACCCACGAGCAGTACTTC. Translating it yields CASSSDRVTHEQYF.